The entry below describes one T cell receptor beta chain. The antigen is undetermined. The V end was cut by 5 bases, the J end by 0 bases, with 15 bases between. The CDR3 has 16 amino acids. TCRdb re-clonotyped the PCR reads via MiXCR. The table lists 60,000 or so clones, about 3.8% of them singletons. Until they underwent thyroid surgery, no patient had received any treatment. The data stem from a study of metastatic and nonmetastatic thyroid tumors. Study observations and caveats: A significant increase in TCR beta diversity was reportedly seen in malignant thyroid tumors relative to benign nodules, in blood and tumor.

The chain employs TRBV12-3 or TRBV12-4 and TRBJ2-3; D unclear. The sequence was collected from a female donor with papillary thyroid cancer or a benign thyroid nodule (not recorded which). Some clones in this sample may be carry-over from other donors' samples. The sample consisted of blood. CDR3 residues: CASSAQAARSTDTQYF. CDR3 DNA: TGTGCCAGCAGTGCCCAGGCGGCGAGGAGCACAGATACGCAGTATTTT.